These 32 T cell receptor beta chains were all obtained from the same sample, sequenced in a study of regulatory T cells in long-lasting Graves disease. The TCR beta library used iRepertoire HTBI primers with Arm-PCR amplification of CDR3. TCRdb re-called the multiplex PCR reads with MiXCR, one entry per CDR3 protein. The profile covers about 470,000 distinct CDR3 sequences, with less than 25% appearing a single time and 7% to 9.5% taken by the ten largest. Time point in this sample: persistent/refractory GD, antithyroid drugs over 5 years with positive TRAb. PBMCs provided the RNA from which the TCR library was made. The sequenced sample was peripheral blood mononuclear cells (PBMCs), obtained when the disease was refractory, from a patient treated with antithyroid drugs. Receptors were obtained from a female donor with Graves disease.

In regard to this clonotype: This may be a read error: a much more frequent sequence differs by one nucleotide. V gene TRBV20-1 combines with J gene TRBJ2-4; TRBD2 matches 10 bases. Germline lookup yields CDR1 DFQATT and CDR2 SNEGSKA (reference sequence). The CDR3 runs to 16 residues. The DNA of the CDR3 is TGCAGTGCCATTCGAGCGGGAGGGGTGGCCAAAAACGTTCAGTACTTC. Its protein is CSAIRAGGVAKNVQYF.

In its sample, this clonotype was seen many times. The chain's CDR3 is CASSPGLLAKNIQYF. The CDR3 nucleotides are TGTGCCAGCAGTCCAGGGCTCTTGGCCAAAAACATTCAGTACTTC. The chain joins TRBV12-3 or TRBV12-4 to TRBJ2-4; tentatively, D is TRBD1 (5 bases). V lost 5 bases and J lost 1, with 12 bases in between. There are 15 residues in the CDR3.

This clonotype occurred many times. The J gene is TRBJ2-7, the V gene TRBV5-1; 14 nucleotides match TRBD2. The V gene end was trimmed by 4 bases and the J gene end by 3 bases; junction bases not matched to a gene: 9. This CDR3 has 17 amino acids. CDR1 and CDR2 (germline): SGHRS, YFSETQ. CDR3 in amino acids: CASSIRSGTSGSYEQYF. In nucleotides, the CDR3 is TGCGCCAGCAGCATACGATCAGGGACTAGCGGGAGCTACGAGCAGTACTTC.

As DNA, the CDR3 is TGTGCCAGTAGTTCAGAGCACAGGAAGACCCAGTACTTC. This encodes CASSSEHRKTQYF. The gene calls are TRBV19 and TRBJ2-5, with D perhaps matching TRBD1 (5 bases). This CDR3 comprises 13 residues. Germline V gene sequence: CDR1 LNHDA, CDR2 SQIVND (reference sequence). Trimming removed 5 bases at V and 6 bases at J, with 13 bases between.

The table lists this clonotype with a few counts. The genes are TRBV5-6 and TRBJ2-7; no firm D call. The CDR3 runs to 14 residues. The germline V and J ends were trimmed by 0 bases and 6 bases, with 13 bases remaining between them. Germline CDR1 is SGHDT and CDR2 is YYEEEE. The CDR3 is CASSLEAALTEQYF. The CDR3 region has the DNA TGTGCCAGCAGCTTGGAGGCAGCCTTAACCGAGCAGTACTTC.

The genes are TRBV18 and TRBJ2-4; D not resolved. Trimming stripped 3 bases from V and 9 bases from J, with 27 bases between. The V gene's germline CDR1 is KGHSH and CDR2 LQKENI. This CDR3 spans 18 amino acids. The CDR3 reads CASSPNPQLRKTLGIQYF. CDR3 in DNA: TGTGCCAGCTCACCGAACCCACAGTTGCGGAAGACCCTCGGCATTCAGTACTTC.

This clonotype was detected only a few times. The chain employs TRBV30 and TRBJ1-5; no clear D. V was pared by 1 base and J by 0 bases, with 1 base between. This CDR3 has 12 amino acids. Looked up from germline, CDR1 is GTSNPN and CDR2 is SVGIG (reference sequence). CDR3 sequence: CAWSGSNQPQHF. The DNA for the CDR3 is TGTGCCTGGAGTGGTAGCAATCAGCCCCAGCATTTT. Supplemented by reference TRBV30 and TRBJ1-5, the full variable domain reads SQTIHQWPATLVQPVGSPLSLECTVEGTSNPNLYWYRQAAGRGLQLLFYSVGIGQISSEVPQNLSASRPQDRQFILSSKKLLLSDSGFYLCAWSGSNQPQHFGDGTRLSIL.

This clonotype occurred many times. The V gene is TRBV20-1, the J gene TRBJ2-2; D unclear. V shed 5 bases and J shed 3 bases, with 4 bases lying between them. The germline gives CDR1 DFQATT, CDR2 SNEGSKA (reference sequence). CDR3 size: 11 residues. CDR3 amino acids: CSAGDTGELFF. For the CDR3, the DNA is TGCAGTGCTGGTGACACCGGGGAGCTGTTTTTT.

Only a few counts were recorded for this clonotype. The chain carries TRBV27 and TRBJ1-4; possibly TRBD1 for D (5 bases). V was shortened by 5 bases and J by 7 bases, with 14 bases between the two germline ends. The CDR3 runs to 14 residues. Germline V lookup: CDR1 MNHEY, CDR2 SMNVEV (reference sequence). CDR3 nucleotides: TGTGCCAGCAGTCAAAGGGGTAGAAGTGAAAAACTGTTTTTT. It translates to CASSQRGRSEKLFF.

The genes are TRBV19 and TRBJ2-3; 9 nucleotides line up with TRBD1. V trimming: 5 bases; J trimming: 4 bases; junction bases outside the gene matches: 10. The CDR3 consists of 16 residues. The V gene's germline CDR1 is LNHDA and CDR2 SQIVND (reference sequence). DNA for the CDR3: TGTGCCAGTAGTCTTCTGCGGGGACAGGGCGCAGATACGCAGTATTTT. This gives the protein CASSLLRGQGADTQYF. Combining the CDR3 with reference TRBV19 and TRBJ2-3 gives the whole variable domain DGGITQSPKYLFRKEGQNVTLSCEQNLNHDAMYWYRQDPGQGLRLIYYSQIVNDFQKGDIAEGYSVSREKKESFPLTVTSAQKNPTAFYLCASSLLRGQGADTQYFGPGTRLTVL.

The rearrangement joins TRBV25-1 to TRBJ2-2, with 9 bases aligning to TRBD1. The V gene end was trimmed by 2 bases and the J gene end by 5 bases; junction bases not matched to a gene: 9. This CDR3 is built from 17 residues. CDR1 MGHDK and CDR2 SYGVNS come from the germline V gene. The DNA for the CDR3 is TGTGCCAGCAGTGAACGACACAGGGGGCGTAGGACCGGGGAGCTGTTTTTT. Translation gives CASSERHRGRRTGELFF.

This clonotype turned up a few times. This chain uses TRBV5-1 with TRBJ2-2; no definite D call. The germline gives CDR1 SGHRS, CDR2 YFSETQ. Trimming pared 7 bases from V and 6 bases from J, leaving 7 bases between. The CDR3 consists of 11 residues. In DNA form, the CDR3 reads TGCGCCAGCCGAGATGCCGGGGAGCTGTTTTTT. Translating it yields CASRDAGELFF.

Comment on this clonotype: Compared with germline, one end of the junction differs, possibly owing to a read error. The chain carries TRBV5-1 and TRBJ2-7; D possibly uses TRBD1 or TRBD2 (5 bases each). The CDR3 length is 14 residues. From germline, CDR1 is SGHRS and CDR2 YFSETQ. This CDR3 reads CAGSWPGRFYEQYF. The CDR3, as DNA: TGCGCCGGCAGCTGGCCGGGACGGTTCTACGAGCAGTACTTC.

DNA for the CDR3: TGTGCCAGCAGCCGCTATGGGGCTATCTCTGGGGAGCAGTACTTC. This gives the protein CASSRYGAISGEQYF. V usage is TRBV6-1 and J usage is TRBJ2-7; D possibly corresponds to TRBD1 (5 bases). Germline V gene sequence: CDR1 MNHNS, CDR2 SASEGT. The ends were cut back, 6 bases at V and 7 bases at J, with 22 bases in the middle. The CDR3 contains 15 residues.

This clonotype was counted ten times or more. J is TRBJ2-7 and V is TRBV6-1; TRBD2 agrees at 8 bases. Germline V gives CDR1 MNHNS, CDR2 SASEGT. J lost 6 bases, V lost 10 bases, and 14 bases had no gene match. The CDR3 consists of 14 residues. DNA of the CDR3: TGTGCCACCCATTATAGCGGGAAGGCGGTCGAGCAGTACTTC. The encoded protein is CATHYSGKAVEQYF.

This clonotype appeared many times. An end of the junction does not agree with germline; a read error may underlie this. This chain connects TRBV7-8 to TRBJ2-5; D possibly corresponds to TRBD2 (6 bases). The germline V gene encodes CDR1 SGHVS and CDR2 FQNEAQ. The CDR3 extends over 14 amino acids. CDR3 nucleotide sequence: TGTGCCAGCAGCTTAGCGGGGAGGCAAGGGACCCAGTACTTC. Translated, it gives CASSLAGRQGTQYF.

V gene TRBV12-5 combines with J gene TRBJ2-2; 7 bases are a match to TRBD1. The length of the CDR3 is 14 residues. Germline V lookup: CDR1 LGHNT, CDR2 FRNRAP. The J segment lost 5 bases and the V segment lost 5 bases, leaving 5 bases of the junction unmatched. Here the CDR3 DNA reads TGTGCTAGTGGTGACAGGGTTGGGACCGGGGAGCTGTTTTTT. Translation gives CASGDRVGTGELFF.

This sequence joins TRBV7-2 and TRBJ1-3; no firm D call. From germline, CDR1 is SGHTA and CDR2 FQGNSA. Trimming took 7 bases from V and 2 from J, leaving 21 bases between them. This CDR3 spans 17 amino acids. CDR3 in DNA: TGTGCCAGCACCTCACCCAGGCCCCCCCAGCCTGGAAACACCATATATTTT. This gives the protein CASTSPRPPQPGNTIYF.

This clonotype was detected a few times. The V and J genes are TRBV7-9 and TRBJ1-5; TRBD1 matches at 9 bases. The CDR3 covers 15 residues. V was clipped by 1 base and J by 7 bases; unmatched bases: 5. The germline V gene encodes CDR1 SEHNR and CDR2 FQNEAQ (reference sequence). The CDR3 reads CASSLVGQGDQPQHF. CDR3 nucleotide sequence: TGTGCCAGCAGCTTAGTGGGACAGGGCGACCAGCCCCAGCATTTT.

There are many counts of this clonotype. The chain is built from TRBV30 and TRBJ2-5, with D uncertain. The CDR3 runs to 12 residues. The ends were cut back, 1 base at V and 6 bases at J, with 9 bases in the middle. The germline V gene has CDR1 GTSNPN and CDR2 SVGIG (reference sequence). Written as DNA, the CDR3 is TGTGCCTGGAGTGAGGAGTCCAAGACCCAGTACTTC. It yields the protein CAWSEESKTQYF.

The chain has TRBV29-1 and TRBJ2-7; TRBD1 agrees at 11 bases. In germline, CDR1 is SQVTM, CDR2 ANQGSEA. The CDR3 length is 15 residues. V dropped 7 bases and J dropped 2; count of bases not matched to a gene: 10. The chain's CDR3 is CSAVRGTGGTYEQYF. DNA of the CDR3: TGCAGCGCCGTCAGGGGGACAGGGGGTACCTACGAGCAGTACTTC.

The V call is TRBV28, the J call TRBJ2-3, with D uncertain. The CDR3 is 12 amino acids. Trimming removed 4 bases from V and 4 bases from J, with 6 bases in between. The germline V gene has CDR1 MDHEN and CDR2 SYDVKM. The CDR3 nucleotides are TGTGCCAGCAGTTACGGCGCAGATACGCAGTATTTT. Protein product: CASSYGADTQYF.

This clonotype was counted ten times or more. The V call is TRBV30, the J call TRBJ2-5, with D hard to call. The CDR3 consists of 15 residues. V was trimmed by 2 bases and J by 1 base, leaving 14 bases between them. Germline V gives CDR1 GTSNPN, CDR2 SVGIG (reference sequence). The CDR3 here is CAWSTHFGPQETQYF. The CDR3 DNA reads TGTGCCTGGAGTACTCATTTCGGCCCCCAAGAGACCCAGTACTTC.

This clonotype was counted only a few times. This rearrangement joins TRBV28 to TRBJ1-3, with D uncertain. CDR1 and CDR2 (germline): MDHEN, SYDVKM. CDR3 size: 15 residues. V was pared by 1 base and J by 4 bases, with 11 bases between. CDR3 amino acids: CASSLLAASGNTIYF. The CDR3 DNA reads as TGTGCCAGCAGTTTATTGGCCGCGTCCGGAAACACCATATATTTT.

This clonotype has just a few counts. V usage is TRBV20-1 and J usage is TRBJ2-7; 10 nucleotides agree with TRBD2. V gave up 4 bases and J gave up 5 bases; unmatched junction bases: 8. This CDR3 contains 14 residues. CDR1 DFQATT and CDR2 SNEGSKA come from the germline V gene (reference sequence). The CDR3 DNA reads TGCAGTGCTAAGATACTAGCGGGAACAAACGAGCAGTACTTC. Amino acid sequence: CSAKILAGTNEQYF.

CDR3 region: CASSLTKFLLAGMRVGTDTQYF. As DNA, the CDR3 is TGTGCCAGCAGTTTAACAAAATTTCTCCTAGCGGGAATGCGAGTCGGCACAGATACGCAGTATTTT. This rearrangement joins TRBV27 to TRBJ2-3; 9 positions match TRBD2. Germline assignment: CDR1 MNHEY and CDR2 SMNVEV (reference sequence). This CDR3 comprises 22 residues. The junction had 22 bases not matched to a gene; V was cut back by 2 bases and J by 1 base.

This clonotype showed up many times. V gene TRBV6-2 or TRBV6-3 combines with J gene TRBJ1-1, with D hard to call. Between the trimmed V and J ends, which lost 6 bases and 1 base, there was a span of 12 bases. Germline CDR1 and CDR2: MNHEY and SVGEGT. This CDR3 has 14 residues. Here the CDR3 reads CASSTRRTNTEAFF. CDR3 sequence (DNA): TGTGCCAGCAGCACCCGACGGACGAACACTGAAGCTTTCTTT.

Many counts were recorded for this clonotype. This rearrangement joins TRBV27 to TRBJ2-2; 9 bases fit TRBD2. V lost 4 bases, J lost 6 bases, and 3 bases stayed unmatched. CDR3 length: 14 residues. CDR1 is MNHEY, CDR2 SMNVEV, per germline (reference sequence). The CDR3 loop is CASSSVAGAGELFF. CDR3 nucleotide sequence: TGTGCCAGCAGTTCGGTAGCGGGAGCCGGGGAGCTGTTTTTT.

This clonotype showed up just a few times. The gene calls are TRBV13 and TRBJ2-7; D remains ambiguous. Germline V gene lookup returns CDR1 PRHDT and CDR2 FYEKMQ (reference sequence). The V end was cut by 5 bases, the J end by 2 bases, with 13 bases between. The CDR3 runs 14 residues. The DNA for the CDR3 is TGTGCCAGCAGCAACCCGGGCCAGGCCTACGAGCAGTACTTC. It translates to CASSNPGQAYEQYF.

Ten or more counts support this clonotype. The chain carries TRBV7-6 and TRBJ1-4, with 9 positions matching TRBD1. The CDR3 runs to 17 residues. The germline V gene has CDR1 SGHVS and CDR2 FNYEAQ. Trimming at V came to 5 bases and at J to 5 bases, leaving 12 bases not matched to a gene. The CDR3 coding sequence is TGTGCCAGCAGCGCGTCGGGGGGACAGGGCCCGAATGAAAAACTGTTTTTT. Its protein product is CASSASGGQGPNEKLFF. Based on the CDR3 plus reference TRBV7-6 and TRBJ1-4, the full variable domain is GAGVSQSPRYKVTKRGQDVALRCDPISGHVSLYWYRQALGQGPEFLTYFNYEAQQDKSGLPNDRFSAERPEGSISTLTIQRTEQRDSAMYRCASSASGGQGPNEKLFFGSGTQLSVL.

This clonotype turned up a few times. The chain couples TRBV28 to TRBJ2-5, with D perhaps matching TRBD2 (5 bases). V was shortened by 3 bases and J by 2 bases, with 13 bases between the two germline ends. Per the germline V gene, CDR1 is MDHEN and CDR2 is SYDVKM. The CDR3 runs 15 residues. For the CDR3, the DNA is TGTGCCAGCAGTTTGTCAGGACTCCTACAAGAGACCCAGTACTTC. Translated: CASSLSGLLQETQYF.

This clonotype turned up a few times. This chain connects TRBV27 to TRBJ1-2, with D unclear. CDR1 MNHEY and CDR2 SMNVEV come from the germline V gene (reference sequence). V lost 4 bases, J lost 3 bases, and 15 bases lay in between. This CDR3 region has 15 residues. CDR3 loop: CASSSLMSGHYGYTF. Written as DNA, the CDR3 is TGTGCCAGCAGTTCTCTTATGTCCGGTCACTATGGCTACACCTTC.